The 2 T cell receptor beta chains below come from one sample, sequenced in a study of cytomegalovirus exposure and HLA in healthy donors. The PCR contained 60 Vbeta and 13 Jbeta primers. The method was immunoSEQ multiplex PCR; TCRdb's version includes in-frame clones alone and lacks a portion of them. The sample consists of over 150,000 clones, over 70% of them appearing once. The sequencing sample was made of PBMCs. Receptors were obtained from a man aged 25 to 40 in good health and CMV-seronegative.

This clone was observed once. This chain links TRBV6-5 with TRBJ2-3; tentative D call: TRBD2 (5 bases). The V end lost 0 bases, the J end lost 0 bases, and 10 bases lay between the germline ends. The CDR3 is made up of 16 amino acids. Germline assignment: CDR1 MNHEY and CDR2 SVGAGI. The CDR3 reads CASSYSPRVSTDTQYF. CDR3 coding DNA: TGTGCCAGCAGTTACTCCCCGCGGGTTAGCACAGATACGCAGTATTTT.

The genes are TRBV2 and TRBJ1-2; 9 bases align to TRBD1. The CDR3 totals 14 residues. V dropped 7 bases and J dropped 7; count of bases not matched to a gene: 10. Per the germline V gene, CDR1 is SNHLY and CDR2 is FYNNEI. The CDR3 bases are TGTGCCAGCACCTCAAACGGACAGGGGAGTGGCTACACCTTC. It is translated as CASTSNGQGSGYTF.